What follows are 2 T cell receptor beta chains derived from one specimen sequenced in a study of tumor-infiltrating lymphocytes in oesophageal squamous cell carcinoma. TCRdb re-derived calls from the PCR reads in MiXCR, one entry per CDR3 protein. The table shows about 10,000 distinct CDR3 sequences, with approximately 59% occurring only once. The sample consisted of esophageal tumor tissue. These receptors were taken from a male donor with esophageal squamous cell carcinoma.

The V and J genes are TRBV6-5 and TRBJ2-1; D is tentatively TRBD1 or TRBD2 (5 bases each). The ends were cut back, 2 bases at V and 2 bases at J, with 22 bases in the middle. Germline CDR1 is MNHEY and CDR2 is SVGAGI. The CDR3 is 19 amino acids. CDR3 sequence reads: CASSYPLRGRYRAYNEQFF. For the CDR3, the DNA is TGTGCCAGCAGTTACCCCCTCCGGGGACGATATAGAGCCTACAATGAGCAGTTCTTC.

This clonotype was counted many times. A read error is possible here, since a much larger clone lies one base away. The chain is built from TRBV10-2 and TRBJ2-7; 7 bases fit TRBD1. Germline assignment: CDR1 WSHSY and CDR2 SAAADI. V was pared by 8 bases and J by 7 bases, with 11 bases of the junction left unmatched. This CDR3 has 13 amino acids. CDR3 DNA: TGCGCCAGCTGGACAGGCCCCTACAATGAGCAGTACTTC. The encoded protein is CASWTGPYNEQYF.